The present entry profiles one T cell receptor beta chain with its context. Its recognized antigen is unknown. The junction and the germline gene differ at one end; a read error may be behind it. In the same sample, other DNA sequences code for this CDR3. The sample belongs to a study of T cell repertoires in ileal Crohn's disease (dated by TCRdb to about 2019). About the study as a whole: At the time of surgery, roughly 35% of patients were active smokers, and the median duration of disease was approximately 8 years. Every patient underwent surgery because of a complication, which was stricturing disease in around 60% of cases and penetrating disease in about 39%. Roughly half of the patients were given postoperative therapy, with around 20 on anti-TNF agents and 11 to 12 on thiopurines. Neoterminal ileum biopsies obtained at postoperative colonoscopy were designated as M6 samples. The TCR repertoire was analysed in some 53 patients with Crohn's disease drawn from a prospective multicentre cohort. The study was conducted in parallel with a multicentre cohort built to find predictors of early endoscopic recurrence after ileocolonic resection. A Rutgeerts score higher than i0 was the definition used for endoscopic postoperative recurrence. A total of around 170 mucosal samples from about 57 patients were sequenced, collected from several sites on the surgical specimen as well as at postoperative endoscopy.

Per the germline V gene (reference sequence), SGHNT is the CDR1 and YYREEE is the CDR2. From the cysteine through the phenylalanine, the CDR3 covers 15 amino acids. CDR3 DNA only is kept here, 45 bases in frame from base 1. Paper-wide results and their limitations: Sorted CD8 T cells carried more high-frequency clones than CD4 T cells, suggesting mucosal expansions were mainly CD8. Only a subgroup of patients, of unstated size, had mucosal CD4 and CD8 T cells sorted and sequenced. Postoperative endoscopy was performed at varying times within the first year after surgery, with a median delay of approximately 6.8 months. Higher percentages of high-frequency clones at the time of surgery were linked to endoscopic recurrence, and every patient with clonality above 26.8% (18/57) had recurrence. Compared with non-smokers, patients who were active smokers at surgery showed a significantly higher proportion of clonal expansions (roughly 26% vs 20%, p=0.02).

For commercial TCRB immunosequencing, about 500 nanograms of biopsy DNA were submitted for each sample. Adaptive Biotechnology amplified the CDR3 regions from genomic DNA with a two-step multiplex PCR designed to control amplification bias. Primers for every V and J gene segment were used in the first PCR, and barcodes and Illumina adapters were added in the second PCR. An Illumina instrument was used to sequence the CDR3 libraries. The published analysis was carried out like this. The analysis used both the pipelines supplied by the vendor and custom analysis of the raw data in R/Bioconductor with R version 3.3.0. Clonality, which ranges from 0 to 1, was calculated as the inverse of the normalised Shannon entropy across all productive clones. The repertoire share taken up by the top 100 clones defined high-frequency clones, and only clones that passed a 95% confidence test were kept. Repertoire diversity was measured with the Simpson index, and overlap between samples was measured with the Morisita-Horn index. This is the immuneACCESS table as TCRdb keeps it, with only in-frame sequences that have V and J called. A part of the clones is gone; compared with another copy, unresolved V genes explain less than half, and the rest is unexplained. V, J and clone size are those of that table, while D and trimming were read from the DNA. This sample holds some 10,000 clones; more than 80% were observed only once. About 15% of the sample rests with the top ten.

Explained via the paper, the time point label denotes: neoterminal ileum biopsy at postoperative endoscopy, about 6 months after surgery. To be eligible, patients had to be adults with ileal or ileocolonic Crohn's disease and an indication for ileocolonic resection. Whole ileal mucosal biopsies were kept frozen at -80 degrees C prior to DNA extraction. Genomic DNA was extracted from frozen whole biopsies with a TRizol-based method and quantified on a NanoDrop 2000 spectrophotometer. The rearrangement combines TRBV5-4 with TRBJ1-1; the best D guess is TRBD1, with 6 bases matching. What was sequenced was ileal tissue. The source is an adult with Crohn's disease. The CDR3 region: CASSLGTGTYTEAFF. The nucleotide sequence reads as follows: TGTGCCAGCAGCTTGGGTACAGGGACCTACACTGAGGCTTTCTTT. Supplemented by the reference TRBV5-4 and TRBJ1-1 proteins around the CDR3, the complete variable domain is ETGVTQSPTHLIKTRGQQVTLRCSSQSGHNTVSWYQQALGQGPQFIFQYYREEENGRGNFPPRFSGLQFPNYSSELNVNALELDDSALYLCASSLGTGTYTEAFFGQGTRLTVV.